The 23 T cell receptor beta chains reported below all come from one sample, sequenced in a study of blood T cell repertoires in COVID-19. Only in-frame clones appear in the TCRdb table, and some are missing; sequencing was by immunoSEQ multiplex PCR. In the table there are fewer than 700,000 clones, roughly 91% of which are singletons. Sample: peripheral blood. These receptors were taken from a woman aged 50 to 65 with COVID-19, enrolled during active disease.

The rearrangement joins TRBV27 to TRBJ1-2; the D is unclear. Trimming shortened V by 4 bases and J by 2 bases, and 8 bases separated the two germline ends. The CDR3 loop spans 13 amino acids. Germline lookup yields CDR1 MNHEY and CDR2 SMNVEV (reference sequence). CDR3 protein: CASSSSPNYGYTF. The CDR3 DNA follows: TGTGCCAGCAGTTCGAGTCCCAACTATGGCTACACCTTC.

The V call is TRBV6-5, the J call TRBJ1-2, with 8 positions matching TRBD1. CDR1 and CDR2 from the germline V gene are MNHEY and SVGAGI. Trimming removed 6 bases from V and 7 bases from J; junction bases left unmatched: 7. The CDR3 sequence is 13 residues long. The DNA for the CDR3 is TGTGCCAGCAGACCGGGACAGGTCCTTGGCTACACCTTC. It translates to CASRPGQVLGYTF.

The chain recombines TRBV7-9 with TRBJ2-3, with 12 positions matching TRBD2. Germline V CDR1 and CDR2: SEHNR, FQNEAQ (reference sequence). CDR3 length: 15 amino acids. The J segment lost 4 bases and the V segment lost 5 bases, leaving 4 bases of the junction unmatched. Written as DNA, the CDR3 is TGTGCCAGCAGCACGCGGACTAGCGGGGCAGATACGCAGTATTTT. It specifies CASSTRTSGADTQYF.

This clone has only one observation. Other DNA sequences in the same sample also yield this CDR3. The chain combines TRBV5-4 with TRBJ1-2; TRBD1 aligns across 10 bases. Germline V lookup: CDR1 SGHNT, CDR2 YYREEE (reference sequence). V dropped 4 bases and J dropped 8; count of bases not matched to a gene: 8. The CDR3 totals 14 residues. The CDR3 nucleotides are TGTGCCAGCAGCCCCGACAGGGGGCTCGGAGGCTACACCTTC. This codes for CASSPDRGLGGYTF.

V and J are TRBV7-9 and TRBJ2-1, with 8 bases identical to TRBD2. With V trimmed by 1 base and J by 7 bases, 9 bases remained unmatched. Germline values: CDR1 SEHNR, CDR2 FQNEAQ (reference sequence). This CDR3 has 16 amino acids. CDR3 nucleotide sequence: TGTGCCAGCAGCTTAGTTGGTAGCGGGGTCATAAATGAGCAGTTCTTC. Protein: CASSLVGSGVINEQFF.

The CDR3 sequence: CASSPRANEQYF. For the CDR3, the DNA is TGTGCCAGCAGCCCCCGCGCGAACGAGCAGTACTTC. The chain employs TRBV9 and TRBJ2-7; D remains ambiguous. This CDR3 spans 12 amino acids. Germline V gene sequence: CDR1 SGDLS, CDR2 YYNGEE. V dropped 4 bases and J dropped 5 bases, with 10 bases sitting between them.

This clone was counted only a few times. This sequence joins TRBV19 and TRBJ2-7; 8 bases match TRBD1. From germline, CDR1 is LNHDA and CDR2 SQIVND (reference sequence). The CDR3 runs to 16 residues. The junction had 11 bases not matched to a gene; V was cut back by 6 bases and J by 1 base. The CDR3 bases are TGTGCCAGTAGCGAAGATTGGACAGGGTTGTCCTACGAGCAGTACTTC. Amino acids: CASSEDWTGLSYEQYF.

This rearrangement joins TRBV18 to TRBJ2-1; D may be TRBD2 (5 bases). V lost 5 bases and J 4 bases, leaving 15 bases between the germline ends. The CDR3 spans 15 residues. CDR1 is KGHSH, CDR2 LQKENI, per germline. CDR3: CASSTRGQSYNEQFF. Here the CDR3 DNA reads TGTGCCAGCTCAACTCGGGGTCAGTCATACAATGAGCAGTTCTTC.

This clone was observed a few times. This chain connects TRBV10-3 to TRBJ2-6, with D tentatively TRBD1 (5 bases). V was pared by 2 bases and J by 0 bases, with 11 bases between. This CDR3 is built from 17 residues. Germline CDR1 reads ENHRY; CDR2 reads SYGVKD. The CDR3 DNA reads as TGTGCCATCAGTGAGCGGGCAGGGAACTCTGGGGCCAACGTCCTGACTTTC. Translated: CAISERAGNSGANVLTF.

This chain connects TRBV3-1 (or the pseudogene TRBV3-2) to TRBJ1-2, with 8 positions matching TRBD1. Germline lookup yields CDR1 LGHDT and CDR2 YNNKEL (reference sequence). Germline trimming cut 4 bases from V and 5 bases from J; bases unmatched to any gene: 6. The CDR3 loop spans 14 amino acids. CDR3 sequence reads: CASSREDRVYGYTF. Written as DNA, the CDR3 is TGTGCCAGCAGCCGGGAGGACAGGGTATATGGCTACACCTTC.

This rearrangement joins TRBV12-3 or TRBV12-4 to TRBJ1-1, with D hard to call. V gave up 7 bases and J gave up 1 base, with 4 bases separating them. CDR3 length equals 11 residues. CDR3 DNA: TGTGCCAGCACCTGGAACACTGAAGCTTTCTTT. The encoded protein is CASTWNTEAFF.

V is TRBV30 and J is TRBJ1-1; unclear D gene. V lost 2 bases to trimming and J lost 4 bases, with 29 bases between them. The CDR3 totals 19 residues. Germline V CDR1 and CDR2: GTSNPN, SVGIG (reference sequence). In nucleotides, the CDR3 is TGTGCCTGGAGTCCCCGACGAGCCCCCACCACACTAATGAGCACTGAAGCTTTCTTT. Translating gives CAWSPRRAPTTLMSTEAFF.

This chain uses TRBV5-5 with TRBJ2-7, with D perhaps TRBD1 (6 bases). Germline CDR1 is SGHKS and CDR2 is YYEKEE (reference sequence). Trimming cost V 1 base and J 2 bases, with 16 bases left between them. The length of the CDR3 is 16 residues. The CDR3 loop reads CASSLYGMGATYEQYF. As DNA, the CDR3 is TGTGCCAGCAGCTTGTACGGGATGGGGGCCACCTACGAGCAGTACTTC.

This clone came up a few times. The chain couples TRBV10-2 to TRBJ2-2; 14 bases match TRBD2. This CDR3 comprises 18 residues. With V trimmed by 6 bases and J by 0 bases, 6 bases remained unmatched. Germline V gene lookup returns CDR1 WSHSY and CDR2 SAAADI. CDR3 loop: CASRTGTSGGANTGELFF. CDR3 sequence (DNA): TGCGCCAGCAGAACGGGGACTAGCGGGGGCGCGAACACCGGGGAGCTGTTTTTT.

The V gene is TRBV7-3, the J gene TRBJ2-2, with TRBD1 matching over 8 bases. The V and J ends lost 6 bases and 6 bases, in that order; junction bases with no gene match: 9. This CDR3 contains 15 residues. Germline CDR1 is SGHTA and CDR2 is FQGTGA. CDR3 sequence (DNA): TGTGCCAGCAGGCTGACAGGGGAAGGGGCCGGGGAGCTGTTTTTT. Amino acids: CASRLTGEGAGELFF. Using reference TRBV7-3 and TRBJ2-2 for the parts outside the CDR3, the full variable domain is GAGVSQTPSNKVTEKGKYVELRCDPISGHTALYWYRQSLGQGPEFLIYFQGTGAADDSGLPNDRFFAVRPEGSVSTLKIQRTERGDSAVYLCASRLTGEGAGELFFGEGSRLTVL.

This clone is a singleton in its sample. The V gene is TRBV27, the J gene TRBJ1-2, with D uncertain. Trimming left V 6 bases short and J 1 base short, with 18 bases between. The CDR3 runs 16 residues. The germline CDR1 and CDR2 sequences are MNHEY and SMNVEV (reference sequence). The CDR3 DNA is TGTGCCAGCAGCCCTAATCCACTTGTTCGTAACTATGGCTACACCTTC. This gives the protein CASSPNPLVRNYGYTF.

The rearrangement links TRBV5-1 to TRBJ2-7, with a weak D call TRBD1 (7 bases). CDR3 length equals 15 residues. The V gene lost 2 bases and the J gene lost 1 base, with 13 bases spanning the gap. CDR1 and CDR2 from the germline V gene are SGHRS and YFSETQ. The CDR3 region is CASSFGGDSSYEQYF. The CDR3 DNA reads TGCGCCAGCAGCTTTGGAGGGGACAGTTCCTACGAGCAGTACTTC. The full variable domain, completed using reference TRBV5-1 and TRBJ2-7, is KAGVTQTPRYLIKTRGQQVTLSCSPISGHRSVSWYQQTPGQGLQFLFEYFSETQRNKGNFPGRFSGRQFSNSRSEMNVSTLELGDSALYLCASSFGGDSSYEQYFGPGTRLTVT.

The chain uses TRBV9 and TRBJ2-7; unclear D gene. V was trimmed by 0 bases and J by 4 bases, leaving 8 bases between them. Germline assignment: CDR1 SGDLS and CDR2 YYNGEE. The CDR3 runs 13 residues. The chain's CDR3 is CASSVDLNYEQYF. The CDR3 DNA reads TGTGCCAGCAGCGTAGACCTAAATTACGAGCAGTACTTC.

V usage is TRBV9 and J usage is TRBJ2-3; D is perhaps TRBD1 (6 bases). This CDR3 has 15 residues. The V gene's germline CDR1 is SGDLS and CDR2 YYNGEE. V shed 3 bases and J shed 1 base, with 12 bases lying between them. The CDR3 nucleotides read TGTGCCAGCAGCGCGAGGGACATACGCACAGATACGCAGTATTTT. Protein sequence: CASSARDIRTDTQYF.

This chain connects TRBV15 to TRBJ2-4; a weak D match, TRBD2 (6 bases). V was clipped by 0 bases and J by 1 base, with 13 bases between them. This CDR3 comprises 17 residues. CDR1 is LNHNV and CDR2 is YYDKDF in the germline V gene (reference sequence). The CDR3 loop is CATSRDLAGGAKNIQYF. For the CDR3, the DNA is TGTGCCACCAGCAGAGATCTCGCAGGAGGGGCCAAAAACATTCAGTACTTC.

In the case of this clone: Other DNA variants within this sample encode the same CDR3. The chain recombines TRBV6-1 with TRBJ1-1; D gene unclear. Germline V gene lookup returns CDR1 MNHNS and CDR2 SASEGT. This CDR3 is 13 amino acids long. The V and J ends lost 3 bases and 1 base respectively, with 6 bases between them. CDR3 DNA sequence: TGTGCCAGCAGTGAGGGCCAGAACACTGAAGCTTTCTTT. The encoded protein is CASSEGQNTEAFF.

This chain uses TRBV27 with TRBJ1-2; D call uncertain. Germline V lookup: CDR1 MNHEY, CDR2 SMNVEV (reference sequence). CDR3 size: 14 residues. V lost 8 bases and J 3 bases, leaving 16 bases between the germline ends. The CDR3 loop reads CASRSGSLHYGYTF. The CDR3 DNA reads TGTGCCAGCCGTTCGGGGTCCCTACACTATGGCTACACCTTC.

V and J are TRBV5-1 and TRBJ2-3; D might be TRBD1 (5 bases). The CDR3 sequence is 16 residues long. Germline CDR1 reads SGHRS; CDR2 reads YFSETQ. Between the trimmed V and J ends, which lost 4 bases and 1 base, there was a span of 16 bases. The CDR3 coding sequence is TGCGCCAGCAGCCCTAAGTATGGGGCAGGCACAGATACGCAGTATTTT. Amino acid sequence: CASSPKYGAGTDTQYF. The full variable domain, with the rest looked up from reference TRBV5-1 and TRBJ2-3, is KAGVTQTPRYLIKTRGQQVTLSCSPISGHRSVSWYQQTPGQGLQFLFEYFSETQRNKGNFPGRFSGRQFSNSRSEMNVSTLELGDSALYLCASSPKYGAGTDTQYFGPGTRLTVL.